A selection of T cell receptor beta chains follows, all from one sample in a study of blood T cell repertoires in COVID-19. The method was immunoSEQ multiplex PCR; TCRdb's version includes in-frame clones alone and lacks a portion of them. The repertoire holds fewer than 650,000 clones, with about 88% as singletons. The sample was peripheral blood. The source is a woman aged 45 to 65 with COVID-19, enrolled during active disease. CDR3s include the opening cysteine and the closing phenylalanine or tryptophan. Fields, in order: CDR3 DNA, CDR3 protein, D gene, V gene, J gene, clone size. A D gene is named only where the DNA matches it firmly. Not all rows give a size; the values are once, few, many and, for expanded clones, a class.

cdr3_nt: TGTGCCAGCACTTCTGTGACATCTGAAGCTTTCTTT
cdr3_aa: CASTSVTSEAFF
d_call: -
v_call: TRBV12-3/TRBV12-4
j_call: TRBJ1-1
clone_size: -

cdr3_nt: TGTGCCAGCTCACCACAAAGGGGGCATATGGACTCTGGGGCCAACGTCCTGACTTTC
cdr3_aa: CASSPQRGHMDSGANVLTF
d_call: TRBD1
v_call: TRBV18
j_call: TRBJ2-6
clone_size: -

cdr3_nt: TGTGCCAGCAGCCTCGGGGAGTACAATGAGCAGTTCTTC
cdr3_aa: CASSLGEYNEQFF
d_call: -
v_call: TRBV5-5
j_call: TRBJ2-1
clone_size: -

cdr3_nt: TGTGCCAGCAGACCGGGACGGGAGAATTCACCCCTCCACTTT
cdr3_aa: CASRPGRENSPLHF
d_call: -
v_call: TRBV2
j_call: TRBJ1-6
clone_size: -

cdr3_nt: TGTGCCAGCAGTCGAGGAGGGGAGGGGACCCAGTACTTC
cdr3_aa: CASSRGGEGTQYF
d_call: TRBD2
v_call: TRBV12-3/TRBV12-4
j_call: TRBJ2-5
clone_size: -

cdr3_nt: TGTGCCAGTAGTCCACAGGGGGCAGTTTATGGCTACACCTTC
cdr3_aa: CASSPQGAVYGYTF
d_call: TRBD1
v_call: TRBV19
j_call: TRBJ1-2
clone_size: once

cdr3_nt: TGTGCCAGTAGTATACAGAACACCGGGGAGCTGTTTTTT
cdr3_aa: CASSIQNTGELFF
d_call: -
v_call: TRBV19
j_call: TRBJ2-2
clone_size: few

cdr3_nt: TGTGCCAGCTCACCGCCGGTGAGGATTCAAGAGACCCAGTACTTC
cdr3_aa: CASSPPVRIQETQYF
d_call: -
v_call: TRBV18
j_call: TRBJ2-5
clone_size: -

cdr3_nt: TGTGCCATCGCGGCCGACAGGGTAGCTTTCTTT
cdr3_aa: CAIAADRVAFF
d_call: TRBD1
v_call: TRBV10-3
j_call: TRBJ1-1
clone_size: -

cdr3_nt: TGTGCCAGCAGTAGGGGGCCAAGTTCACCCCTCCACTTT
cdr3_aa: CASSRGPSSPLHF
d_call: TRBD1
v_call: TRBV28
j_call: TRBJ1-6
clone_size: few

cdr3_nt: TGTGCCAGCAGCCTAGGACTAGAGTCGGGGACAGATACGCAGTATTTT
cdr3_aa: CASSLGLESGTDTQYF
d_call: TRBD2
v_call: TRBV11-3
j_call: TRBJ2-3
clone_size: -

cdr3_nt: TGTGCCAGCTCGGGACAGGGGAGTTTAAACTATGGCTACACCTTC
cdr3_aa: CASSGQGSLNYGYTF
d_call: TRBD1
v_call: TRBV11-2
j_call: TRBJ1-2
clone_size: -

cdr3_nt: TGTGCCAGTATGACTCTAGCGGGGGCCGGGGAGCTGTTTTTT
cdr3_aa: CASMTLAGAGELFF
d_call: TRBD2
v_call: TRBV19
j_call: TRBJ2-2
clone_size: -

cdr3_nt: TGTGCCAGCAGTTCATTAGCGGGGGCGATGGAAGATACGCAGTATTTT
cdr3_aa: CASSSLAGAMEDTQYF
d_call: TRBD2
v_call: TRBV27
j_call: TRBJ2-3
clone_size: -

cdr3_nt: TGCGCCAGCAGCTCGTTACAGGGGGCTCGCACTGAAGCTTTCTTT
cdr3_aa: CASSSLQGARTEAFF
d_call: TRBD1
v_call: TRBV5-1
j_call: TRBJ1-1
clone_size: -

cdr3_nt: TGCGCCAGCAGCCTAGGAGCCTCGACAGGGCTCTCCTACAATGAGCAGTTCTTC
cdr3_aa: CASSLGASTGLSYNEQFF
d_call: TRBD1
v_call: TRBV4-1
j_call: TRBJ2-1
clone_size: -

cdr3_nt: TGTGCCACCCTGGAGGGTGAAAAACTGTTTTTT
cdr3_aa: CATLEGEKLFF
d_call: -
v_call: TRBV5-4
j_call: TRBJ1-4
clone_size: -

cdr3_nt: TGTGCCAGTAGTATTCAACAGGGGACTAACTATGGCTACACCTTC
cdr3_aa: CASSIQQGTNYGYTF
d_call: TRBD1
v_call: TRBV19
j_call: TRBJ1-2
clone_size: -

cdr3_nt: TGTGCCAGCACCTTTGGAGTCGGCAATCAGCCCCAGCATTTT
cdr3_aa: CASTFGVGNQPQHF
d_call: -
v_call: TRBV2
j_call: TRBJ1-5
clone_size: -

cdr3_nt: TGTGCCAGCAGCTTTCACAGCCCGAACACTGAAGCTTTCTTT
cdr3_aa: CASSFHSPNTEAFF
d_call: -
v_call: TRBV5-5
j_call: TRBJ1-1
clone_size: -

cdr3_nt: TGTGCCAGCAGTTTTCAGGTCTTTTCACCCCTCCACTTT
cdr3_aa: CASSFQVFSPLHF
d_call: -
v_call: TRBV27
j_call: TRBJ1-6
clone_size: -

cdr3_nt: TGTGCCAGCAGCGTAGTAAGCGGGGGGGCTCAGACCGGGGAGCTGTTTTTT
cdr3_aa: CASSVVSGGAQTGELFF
d_call: TRBD2
v_call: TRBV9
j_call: TRBJ2-2
clone_size: -

cdr3_nt: TGTGCCAGCAGACAGACGGGAAACTATGGCTACACCTTC
cdr3_aa: CASRQTGNYGYTF
d_call: -
v_call: TRBV6-4
j_call: TRBJ1-2
clone_size: few

cdr3_nt: TGTGCCAGTAGTATTCCGTCGGGCTATGGCTACACCTTC
cdr3_aa: CASSIPSGYGYTF
d_call: -
v_call: TRBV19
j_call: TRBJ1-2
clone_size: -

cdr3_nt: TGTGCCAGCAGCTGGACTGCGGTCGAGCCCCAGCATTTT
cdr3_aa: CASSWTAVEPQHF
d_call: -
v_call: TRBV7-2
j_call: TRBJ1-5
clone_size: -

cdr3_nt: TGTGCCAGCAGCGGGACTAGTGGGGAGCTGTTTTTT
cdr3_aa: CASSGTSGELFF
d_call: TRBD2
v_call: TRBV13
j_call: TRBJ2-2
clone_size: -

cdr3_nt: TGCGCCAGCAGTGAGTCGGGGACTCCGTATGGCTACACCTTC
cdr3_aa: CASSESGTPYGYTF
d_call: -
v_call: TRBV10-1
j_call: TRBJ1-2
clone_size: -

cdr3_nt: TGTGCCAGTAGTATTCGGGGAGTCGGTGAAAAACTGTTTTTT
cdr3_aa: CASSIRGVGEKLFF
d_call: -
v_call: TRBV19
j_call: TRBJ1-4
clone_size: -

cdr3_nt: TGTGCCAGCGGGGGGAGCGGTCCCAAGCAGTCCCTAGATCTAAGTGAGCAGTTCTTC
cdr3_aa: CASGGSGPKQSLDLSEQFF
d_call: -
v_call: TRBV3-1/TRBV3-2
j_call: TRBJ2-1
clone_size: -

cdr3_nt: TGTGCCAGCAGTGAAGCGCGAACAGACCGACACTTT
cdr3_aa: CASSEARTDRHF
d_call: -
v_call: TRBV2
j_call: TRBJ1-6
clone_size: few

cdr3_nt: TGTGCCAGCAGCTTGATTAAGAGCTCCTACGAGCAGTACTTC
cdr3_aa: CASSLIKSSYEQYF
d_call: -
v_call: TRBV5-6
j_call: TRBJ2-7
clone_size: once

cdr3_nt: TGTGCCAGCCACCTGAGTGTGGTCCTATATAGCAATCAGCCCCAGCATTTT
cdr3_aa: CASHLSVVLYSNQPQHF
d_call: -
v_call: TRBV21-1
j_call: TRBJ1-5
clone_size: -

cdr3_nt: TGTGCCAGCAGCCACACGGGAGGTAGACCCACAGATACGCAGTATTTT
cdr3_aa: CASSHTGGRPTDTQYF
d_call: TRBD2
v_call: TRBV3-1/TRBV3-2
j_call: TRBJ2-3
clone_size: -

cdr3_nt: TGTGCCACCACACTTACAACAGGGGCTGGAAACACCATATATTTT
cdr3_aa: CATTLTTGAGNTIYF
d_call: TRBD1
v_call: TRBV6-5
j_call: TRBJ1-3
clone_size: once

cdr3_nt: TGCGCCAGCAGCTTGCTAGCGGAGACCAACACCGGGGAGCTGTTTTTT
cdr3_aa: CASSLLAETNTGELFF
d_call: TRBD2
v_call: TRBV5-1
j_call: TRBJ2-2
clone_size: -

cdr3_nt: TGTGCCAGTAGTTTCTCGGGCCCCGGGGCCTACGAGCAGTACTTC
cdr3_aa: CASSFSGPGAYEQYF
d_call: -
v_call: TRBV19
j_call: TRBJ2-7
clone_size: -

cdr3_nt: TGTGCCAGCAGTTTATCCGGGACAGGGGAGGCCCCTGAAGCTTTCTTT
cdr3_aa: CASSLSGTGEAPEAFF
d_call: TRBD1
v_call: TRBV28
j_call: TRBJ1-1
clone_size: -

cdr3_nt: TGTGCCAGCAGCTTAGGAGGACAGCTGAACACTGAAGCTTTCTTT
cdr3_aa: CASSLGGQLNTEAFF
d_call: -
v_call: TRBV13
j_call: TRBJ1-1
clone_size: -

cdr3_nt: TGTGCCAGTAGTATATCGAGCACTGAAGCTTTCTTT
cdr3_aa: CASSISSTEAFF
d_call: -
v_call: TRBV19
j_call: TRBJ1-1
clone_size: -

cdr3_nt: TGTGCCAGCAGCTTACCGGGGGAGTGGAACACTGAAGCTTTCTTT
cdr3_aa: CASSLPGEWNTEAFF
d_call: -
v_call: TRBV5-5
j_call: TRBJ1-1
clone_size: -

cdr3_nt: TGTGCCAGCTCACCAATCCGGGGAAGGGACATTCAGTACTTC
cdr3_aa: CASSPIRGRDIQYF
d_call: -
v_call: TRBV18
j_call: TRBJ2-4
clone_size: -

cdr3_nt: TGTGCCAGCAGTGAATTTGACTCGGGGGCCTATAATTCACCCCTCCACTTT
cdr3_aa: CASSEFDSGAYNSPLHF
d_call: -
v_call: TRBV6-1
j_call: TRBJ1-6
clone_size: -

cdr3_nt: TGCAGTGCAGGGGTCTCCTACGAGCAGTACTTC
cdr3_aa: CSAGVSYEQYF
d_call: -
v_call: TRBV20-1
j_call: TRBJ2-7
clone_size: -

cdr3_nt: TGCGCCAGCAGCTTGTGGTCAGAGGGCACTGAAGCTTTCTTT
cdr3_aa: CASSLWSEGTEAFF
d_call: -
v_call: TRBV5-1
j_call: TRBJ1-1
clone_size: -

cdr3_nt: TGTGCCAGCAGTTTGAGATCCGATCAGCCCCAGCATTTT
cdr3_aa: CASSLRSDQPQHF
d_call: -
v_call: TRBV12-3/TRBV12-4
j_call: TRBJ1-5
clone_size: once